This is a list of T cell receptor beta chains from one sample in a study of T cell repertoires in cytomegalovirus infection. TCRdb processed the reads anew with MiXCR; each CDR3 protein has one entry. Of approximately 600,000 distinct CDR3 sequences listed, 40% are singletons. The antigens for these receptors are not known. Sequencing was performed on cultured PBMCs, taken from culture after CMV antigen stimulation. The receptor set was obtained from a human donor in good health (CMV status not recorded). Some clones in this sample may be carry-over from other donors' samples. Both conserved end residues are part of each CDR3. D genes are given only for firm matches. Rows give clone size only sometimes, using once, few, many, or a class for an expanded clone.

CDR3 DNA	CDR3 protein	V gene	clone size	D gene	J gene
TGTGCCAGCAGTTACTCGACTAGCGGGAGTGGTGAGCAGTTCTTC	CASSYSTSGSGEQFF	TRBV6-6	few	TRBD2	TRBJ2-1
TGTGCCAGCAGCTTAGAGGGACTAGTTAGTAATACGCAGTATTTT	CASSLEGLVSNTQYF	TRBV11-2	few	TRBD2	TRBJ2-3
TGTGCCAGCAGCTTAGTGCCGTTATCGGGGGAGCAGTACTTC	CASSLVPLSGEQYF	TRBV7-2	NA	NA	TRBJ2-7
TGCAGTGCTAGAGGCGGACTAGCGGGAGGGTGGCGCACAGATACGCAGTATTTT	CSARGGLAGGWRTDTQYF	TRBV20-1	NA	TRBD2	TRBJ2-3
TGTGCCAGCAGTCCCAGGGTGGTGCATCAGCCCCAGCATTTT	CASSPRVVHQPQHF	TRBV28	few	NA	TRBJ1-5
TGTGCCAGCAGTAGGGGTACGCAGTATTTT	CASSRGTQYF	TRBV2	many	NA	TRBJ2-3
TGTGCCAGCAGCCAGTACCATGAGCAGTTCTTC	CASSQYHEQFF	TRBV6-2/TRBV6-3	NA	NA	TRBJ2-1
TGTGCCAGCAGCTTAGATAGGAGATCAGATACGCAGTATTTT	CASSLDRRSDTQYF	TRBV7-6	few	NA	TRBJ2-3
TGTGCCAGTAGTGAAGCCGGGACTGGGGAGACCCAGTACTTC	CASSEAGTGETQYF	TRBV19	NA	NA	TRBJ2-5
TGTGCCAGCAGCCGCACACAGGGGACAACCTACGAGCAGTACTTC	CASSRTQGTTYEQYF	TRBV14	NA	TRBD1	TRBJ2-7
TGTGCCAGTAGTTCCCGAGCGGGAGGATACTACAATGAGCAGTTCTTC	CASSSRAGGYYNEQFF	TRBV19	many	TRBD2	TRBJ2-1
TGTGCCAGCTTCCAGGAGGGGGCGAGGGGCTATGGCTACACCTTC	CASFQEGARGYGYTF	TRBV19	NA	TRBD1	TRBJ1-2
TGTGCCATCAGTGATTCTAGCCCGAGCTCCTACAATGAGCAGTTCTTC	CAISDSSPSSYNEQFF	TRBV10-3	few	NA	TRBJ2-1
TGCAGTGCTAGAGATAGAACGGGAGGAGAGACCCAGTACTTC	CSARDRTGGETQYF	TRBV20-1	NA	TRBD2	TRBJ2-5
TGTGCCAGCAGTTCGATCCTAGGGGTTTACGGGGAGCAGTTCTTC	CASSSILGVYGEQFF	TRBV6-5	NA	NA	TRBJ2-1
TGTGCCAGCAGTTCCCGGAGACAGGGGTACGAGCAGTACTTC	CASSSRRQGYEQYF	TRBV28	NA	TRBD1	TRBJ2-7
TGTGCCAGCAGTGCCGGGGCCCGTGCCAATCAGCCCCAGCATTTT	CASSAGARANQPQHF	TRBV6-6	NA	NA	TRBJ1-5
TGTGCCAGCAGTGAATCAAGCGGGGCCTACAATGAGCAGTTCTTC	CASSESSGAYNEQFF	TRBV6-1	few	TRBD2	TRBJ2-1
TGTGCCAGCAGTTTGCGGGACAGGGGGTGGAAGCAGTACTTC	CASSLRDRGWKQYF	TRBV6-2/TRBV6-3	few	TRBD1	TRBJ2-7
TGTGCCAGCAGCCCTCCGGGACTAGCGGGGGTTGATGAGCAGTTCTTC	CASSPPGLAGVDEQFF	TRBV4-1	NA	TRBD2	TRBJ2-1
TGTGCCAGCAGCCCTTTCTCAGCTAATGAGCAGTTCTTC	CASSPFSANEQFF	TRBV27	NA	NA	TRBJ2-1
TGCAGTGCTAGAGTGAGGCGTACCTACGAGCAGTACTTC	CSARVRRTYEQYF	TRBV20-1	NA	NA	TRBJ2-7
TGTGCCAGCAGTGGACCCCCAAGCTCCTACAATGAGCAGTTCTTC	CASSGPPSSYNEQFF	TRBV6-1	NA	NA	TRBJ2-1
TGTGCCAGCAGCTTAGATTGGGATTCACCCCTCCACTTT	CASSLDWDSPLHF	TRBV11-2	NA	NA	TRBJ1-6
TGTGCCAGCAGACGCGGGACAGGGTACACTGAAGCTTTCTTT	CASRRGTGYTEAFF	TRBV7-9	NA	TRBD1	TRBJ1-1
TGTGCCAGCAGCTTAGGTCGGGACACAGATACGCAGTATTTT	CASSLGRDTDTQYF	TRBV7-2	many	NA	TRBJ2-3
TGCAGTGCTAGAGCCACCGGGAGACGCCGGGAGCTGTTTTTT	CSARATGRRRELFF	TRBV20-1	NA	NA	TRBJ2-2
TGTGCCAGCAGCGGAGGGGGCGGACGGGTACAAGAGACCCAGTACTTC	CASSGGGGRVQETQYF	TRBV7-4	NA	NA	TRBJ2-5
TGTGCCAGTAGAGGCGATAGCACAGATACGCAGTATTTT	CASRGDSTDTQYF	TRBV19	NA	NA	TRBJ2-3
TGTGCCAGCAGTTCGCAGGGAGGGTACACTGAAGCTTTCTTT	CASSSQGGYTEAFF	TRBV6-1	many	NA	TRBJ1-1
TGCGCCAGCAGCCAAGATTGGAGACTAGCGGGATATATTCAGTACTTC	CASSQDWRLAGYIQYF	TRBV4-1	NA	TRBD2	TRBJ2-4
TGTGCCAGCATTGGGACTAGCGGGAAGTTCGAGCAGTACTTC	CASIGTSGKFEQYF	TRBV7-8	few	TRBD2	TRBJ2-7
TGTGCCAGCAGCTTAGAGGGAACAGTCAGCTACTTT	CASSLEGTVSYF	TRBV7-4	NA	NA	TRBJ1-6
TGTGCCAGCAGCCGTGTCCTCGTCACTGAAGCTTTCTTT	CASSRVLVTEAFF	TRBV7-6	few	NA	TRBJ1-1
TGTGCCAGCAGCCGTACAACCGGGACAGAAGCCTATGGCTACACCTTC	CASSRTTGTEAYGYTF	TRBV7-2	large	TRBD1	TRBJ1-2
TGTGCCAGCAGCTTCCGGGACTTCAACAATGAGCAGTTCTTC	CASSFRDFNNEQFF	TRBV7-2	few	NA	TRBJ2-1
TGTGCCAGCAGTGGTACGGTGGACAGGGAAGCTTTCTTT	CASSGTVDREAFF	TRBV27	NA	TRBD1	TRBJ1-1
TGTGCCAGCAGTGATGGAGGGGATAGCAATCAGCCCCAGCATTTT	CASSDGGDSNQPQHF	TRBV6-1	few	NA	TRBJ1-5
TGTGCCAGCAGTTACGGACCAAAATACTATGGCTACACCTTC	CASSYGPKYYGYTF	TRBV6-8	once	NA	TRBJ1-2
TGCGCCAGCAGCCAAGGGCAGGGTAGCAATCAGCCCCAGCATTTT	CASSQGQGSNQPQHF	TRBV4-1	NA	NA	TRBJ1-5
TGTGCCAGCAGCTTCAGGGCCAGGGCTGAGCAGTTCTTC	CASSFRARAEQFF	TRBV11-3	NA	NA	TRBJ2-1
TGTGCCAGCAGCGGGACCCACGTACGCACAGATACGCAGTATTTT	CASSGTHVRTDTQYF	TRBV7-9	NA	NA	TRBJ2-3
TGTGCCAGCAGCCTACTCGGGGGCGGAGAGACCCAGTACTTC	CASSLLGGGETQYF	TRBV7-2	NA	NA	TRBJ2-5
TGTGCCAGTAGGCCTGACAGGGGAGTTAGGGATGAGCAGTTCTTC	CASRPDRGVRDEQFF	TRBV19	NA	TRBD1	TRBJ2-1
TGTGCTTCTCGTCGGAGGGATACAGAGACCCAGTACTTC	CASRRRDTETQYF	TRBV27	NA	NA	TRBJ2-5
TGTGCCACCCTCAAAGCCCGGCAGGAGCAGTACTTC	CATLKARQEQYF	TRBV6-2/TRBV6-3	NA	NA	TRBJ2-7
TGTGCCAGTAAACCGGGACTAGAGGGCTACGAGCAGTACTTC	CASKPGLEGYEQYF	TRBV19	NA	TRBD2	TRBJ2-7
TGTGCCAGCAGTGATCTGTCGGGTTTGCAAGAGACCCAGTACTTC	CASSDLSGLQETQYF	TRBV2	few	NA	TRBJ2-5
TGTGCCAGCTCCTCCCTCGGAGGGGCCTTCTATAATTCACCCCTCCACTTT	CASSSLGGAFYNSPLHF	TRBV2	NA	NA	TRBJ1-6
TGTGCCAGTAGTATTAATCCAGATACGCAGTATTTT	CASSINPDTQYF	TRBV19	NA	NA	TRBJ2-3